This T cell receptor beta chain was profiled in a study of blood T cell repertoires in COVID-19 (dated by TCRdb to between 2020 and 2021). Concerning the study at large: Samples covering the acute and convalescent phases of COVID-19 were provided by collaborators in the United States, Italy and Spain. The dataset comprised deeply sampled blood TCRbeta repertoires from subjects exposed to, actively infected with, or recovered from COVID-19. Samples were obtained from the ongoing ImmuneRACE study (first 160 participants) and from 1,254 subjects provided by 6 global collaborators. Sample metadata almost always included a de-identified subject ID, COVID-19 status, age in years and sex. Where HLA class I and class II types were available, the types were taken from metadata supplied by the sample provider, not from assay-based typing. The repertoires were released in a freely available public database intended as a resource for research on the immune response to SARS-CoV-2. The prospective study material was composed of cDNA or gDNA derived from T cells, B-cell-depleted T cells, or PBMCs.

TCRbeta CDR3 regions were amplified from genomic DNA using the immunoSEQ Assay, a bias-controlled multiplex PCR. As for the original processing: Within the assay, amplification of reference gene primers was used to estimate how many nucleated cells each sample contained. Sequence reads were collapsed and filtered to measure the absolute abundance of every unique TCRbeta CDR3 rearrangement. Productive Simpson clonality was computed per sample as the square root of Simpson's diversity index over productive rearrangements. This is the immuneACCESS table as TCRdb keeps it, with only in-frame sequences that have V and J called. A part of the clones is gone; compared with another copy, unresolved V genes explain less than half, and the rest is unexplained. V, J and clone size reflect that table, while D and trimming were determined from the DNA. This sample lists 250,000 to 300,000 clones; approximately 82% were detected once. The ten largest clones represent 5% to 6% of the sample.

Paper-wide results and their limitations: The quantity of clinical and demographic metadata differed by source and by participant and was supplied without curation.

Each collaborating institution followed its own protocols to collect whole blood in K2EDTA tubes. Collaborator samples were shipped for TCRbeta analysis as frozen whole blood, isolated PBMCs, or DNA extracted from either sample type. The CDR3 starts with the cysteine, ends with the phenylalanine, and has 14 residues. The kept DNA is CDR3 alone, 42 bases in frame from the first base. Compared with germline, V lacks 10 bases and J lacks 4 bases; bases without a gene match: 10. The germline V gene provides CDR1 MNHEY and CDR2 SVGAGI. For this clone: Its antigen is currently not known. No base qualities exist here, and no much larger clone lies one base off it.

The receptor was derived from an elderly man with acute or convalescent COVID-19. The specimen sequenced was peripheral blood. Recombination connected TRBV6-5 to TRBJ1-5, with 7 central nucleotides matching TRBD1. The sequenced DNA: TGTGCCACCCGGGACAGTGGGGGAAATCAGCCCCAGCATTTT. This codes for CATRDSGGNQPQHF.